This TCR beta chain was recorded in a study of follicular helper T cells after annual influenza vaccination. Time point indicated: 2014-2015 season, pre-vaccination. Adults were given seasonal inactivated influenza vaccine, and blood CD4 subsets were sorted before and after vaccination. The table came from immunoSEQ multiplex PCR; TCRdb's copy has only in-frame clones and leaves some out. The sample shows about 13,000 clones, roughly 81% of them seen only once. This clone was detected a few times. CDR1 and CDR2 from the germline V gene are SGHTA and FQGNSA. CDR3 length equals 15 residues. The ends lost 2 bases at V and 3 bases at J; junction bases unmatched: 4.

The material sequenced was CXCR5- memory CD4+ T cells sorted from blood, taken on the day of influenza vaccination. This chain links TRBV7-2 with TRBJ1-2; 9 bases are a match to TRBD1. The receptor was derived from an adult who received the influenza vaccine. The CDR3 DNA reads as TGTGCCAGCAGCTTAAATACAGGGGGCTACTATGGCTACACCTTC. Amino acids: CASSLNTGGYYGYTF. The full variable domain, completed using reference TRBV7-2 and TRBJ1-2, is GAGVSQSPSNKVTEKGKDVELRCDPISGHTALYWYRQSLGQGLEFLIYFQGNSAPDKSGLPSDRFSAERTGGSVSTLTIQRTQQEDSAVYLCASSLNTGGYYGYTFGSGTRLTVV.